The T cell receptor beta chain under discussion was sequenced for a study of blood T cell repertoires in COVID-19. As handled by the study authors: Scientists estimated how many nucleated cells there were by amplifying reference gene primers. Sequencing used immunoSEQ multiplex PCR; TCRdb keeps in-frame clones, though not all of them. The V and J calls and clone size are taken from that table; D and trimming were inferred from the DNA. The table lists around 210,000 clones, roughly 90% of them singletons, with approximately 8% in the top ten. This clone was picked up a small number of times. Membership in each cohort depended on participant-reported clinical history. CDR1 is SEHNR, CDR2 FQNEAQ, per germline (reference sequence). J lost 2 bases, V lost 5 bases, and 6 bases had no gene match. The CDR3 is made up of 16 amino acids.

The rearrangement joins TRBV7-9 to TRBJ2-2, with 9 bases matching TRBD1. This TCR was recovered from a woman between 18 and 30 years old who had recovered from COVID-19. The specimen sequenced was PBMCs or T cells enriched from blood (not recorded which). The CDR3 loop is CASSPPDRGNTGELFF. In DNA form, the CDR3 reads TGTGCCAGCAGCCCGCCGGACAGGGGCAACACCGGGGAGCTGTTTTTT.